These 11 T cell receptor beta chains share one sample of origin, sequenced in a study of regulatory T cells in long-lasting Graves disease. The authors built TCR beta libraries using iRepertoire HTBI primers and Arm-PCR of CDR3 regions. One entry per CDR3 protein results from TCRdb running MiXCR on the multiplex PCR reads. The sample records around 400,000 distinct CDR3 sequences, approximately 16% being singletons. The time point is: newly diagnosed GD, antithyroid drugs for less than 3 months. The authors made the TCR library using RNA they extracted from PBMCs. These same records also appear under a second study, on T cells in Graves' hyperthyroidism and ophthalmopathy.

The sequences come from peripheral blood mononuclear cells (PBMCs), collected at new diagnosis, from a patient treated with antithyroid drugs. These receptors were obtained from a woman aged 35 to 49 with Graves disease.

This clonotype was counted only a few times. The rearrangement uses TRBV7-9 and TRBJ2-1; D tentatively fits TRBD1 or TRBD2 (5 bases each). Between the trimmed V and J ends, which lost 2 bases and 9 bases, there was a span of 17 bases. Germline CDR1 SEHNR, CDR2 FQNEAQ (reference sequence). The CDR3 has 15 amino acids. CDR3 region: CASSLRDPKVPEQFF. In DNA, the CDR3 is TGTGCCAGCAGCTTACGGGACCCAAAGGTACCTGAGCAGTTCTTC.

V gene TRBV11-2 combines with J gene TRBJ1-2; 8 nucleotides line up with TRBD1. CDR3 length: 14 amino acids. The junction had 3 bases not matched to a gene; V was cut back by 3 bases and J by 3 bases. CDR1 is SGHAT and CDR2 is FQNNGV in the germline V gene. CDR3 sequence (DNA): TGTGCCAGCAGCTTCAAGGGACAGGACTATGGCTACACCTTC. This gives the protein CASSFKGQDYGYTF.

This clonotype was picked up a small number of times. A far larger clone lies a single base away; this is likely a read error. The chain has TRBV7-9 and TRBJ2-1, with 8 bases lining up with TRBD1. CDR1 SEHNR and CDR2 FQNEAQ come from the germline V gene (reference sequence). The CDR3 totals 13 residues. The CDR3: CVSSLDRGNEQFF. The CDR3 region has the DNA TGTGTCAGCAGCTTAGACAGGGGAAATGAGCAGTTCTTC.

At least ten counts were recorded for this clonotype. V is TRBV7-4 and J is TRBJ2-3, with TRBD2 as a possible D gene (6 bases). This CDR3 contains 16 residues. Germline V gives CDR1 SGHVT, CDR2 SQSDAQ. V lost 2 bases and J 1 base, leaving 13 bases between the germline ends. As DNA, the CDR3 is TGTGCCAGCAGCTTAACACTAGCAAACGGCACAGATACGCAGTATTTT. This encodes CASSLTLANGTDTQYF. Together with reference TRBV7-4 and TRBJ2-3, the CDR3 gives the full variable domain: GAGVSQSPRYKVAKRGRDVALRCDSISGHVTLYWYRQTLGQGSEVLTYSQSDAQRDKSGRPSGRFSAERPERSVSTLKIQRTEQGDSAVYLCASSLTLANGTDTQYFGPGTRLTVL.

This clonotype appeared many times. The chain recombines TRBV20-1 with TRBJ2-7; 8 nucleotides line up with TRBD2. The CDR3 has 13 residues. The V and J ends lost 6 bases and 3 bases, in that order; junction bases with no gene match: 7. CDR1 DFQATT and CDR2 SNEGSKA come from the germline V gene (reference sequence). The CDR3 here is CSALSSGSYEQYF. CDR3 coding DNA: TGCAGTGCCCTGTCGAGCGGGAGCTACGAGCAGTACTTC.

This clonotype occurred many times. The CDR3 protein is CASSPQTGAHEQYF. CDR3 DNA: TGTGCCAGCTCACCCCAGACAGGGGCCCACGAGCAGTACTTC. The chain has TRBV18 and TRBJ2-7; TRBD1 matches at 8 bases. The CDR3 contains 14 residues. V shed 3 bases, J shed 5 bases, and the junction held 6 bases outside the gene matches. Looked up from germline, CDR1 is KGHSH and CDR2 is LQKENI.

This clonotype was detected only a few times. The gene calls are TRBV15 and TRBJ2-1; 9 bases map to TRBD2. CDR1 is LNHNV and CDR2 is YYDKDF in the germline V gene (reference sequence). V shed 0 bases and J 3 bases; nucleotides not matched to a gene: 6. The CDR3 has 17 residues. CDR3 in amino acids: CATSRDSAGGLYNEQFF. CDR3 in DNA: TGTGCCACCAGCAGAGATTCGGCGGGAGGGCTCTACAATGAGCAGTTCTTC.

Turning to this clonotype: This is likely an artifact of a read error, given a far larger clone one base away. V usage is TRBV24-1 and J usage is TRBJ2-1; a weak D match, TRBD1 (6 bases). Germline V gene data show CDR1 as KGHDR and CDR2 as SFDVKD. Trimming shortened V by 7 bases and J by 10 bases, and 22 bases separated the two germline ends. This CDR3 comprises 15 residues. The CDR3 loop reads CATSLSHTGNHEQFF. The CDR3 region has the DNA TGTGCCACCAGCCTATCACATACAGGGAACCACGAGCAGTTCTTC.

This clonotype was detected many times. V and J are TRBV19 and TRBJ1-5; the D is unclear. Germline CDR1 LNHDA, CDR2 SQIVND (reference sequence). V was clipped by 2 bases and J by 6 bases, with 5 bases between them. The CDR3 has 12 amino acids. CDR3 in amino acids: CASSIMTQPQHF. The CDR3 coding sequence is TGTGCCAGTAGTATAATGACTCAGCCCCAGCATTTT.

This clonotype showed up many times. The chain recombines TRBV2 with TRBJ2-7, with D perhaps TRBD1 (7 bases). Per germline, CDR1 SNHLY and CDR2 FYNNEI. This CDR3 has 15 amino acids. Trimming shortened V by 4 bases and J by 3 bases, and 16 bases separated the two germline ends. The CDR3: CASSGYGRGVYEQYF. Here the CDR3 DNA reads TGTGCCAGCAGTGGGTACGGCAGGGGGGTCTACGAGCAGTACTTC.

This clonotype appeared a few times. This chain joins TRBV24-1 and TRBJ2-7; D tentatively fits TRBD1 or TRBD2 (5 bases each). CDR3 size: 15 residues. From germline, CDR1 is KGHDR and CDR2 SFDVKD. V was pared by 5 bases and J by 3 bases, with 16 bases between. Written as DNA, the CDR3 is TGTGCCACCAGTGGCTGGGGGACGGCCGGCTACGAGCAGTACTTC. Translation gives CATSGWGTAGYEQYF.